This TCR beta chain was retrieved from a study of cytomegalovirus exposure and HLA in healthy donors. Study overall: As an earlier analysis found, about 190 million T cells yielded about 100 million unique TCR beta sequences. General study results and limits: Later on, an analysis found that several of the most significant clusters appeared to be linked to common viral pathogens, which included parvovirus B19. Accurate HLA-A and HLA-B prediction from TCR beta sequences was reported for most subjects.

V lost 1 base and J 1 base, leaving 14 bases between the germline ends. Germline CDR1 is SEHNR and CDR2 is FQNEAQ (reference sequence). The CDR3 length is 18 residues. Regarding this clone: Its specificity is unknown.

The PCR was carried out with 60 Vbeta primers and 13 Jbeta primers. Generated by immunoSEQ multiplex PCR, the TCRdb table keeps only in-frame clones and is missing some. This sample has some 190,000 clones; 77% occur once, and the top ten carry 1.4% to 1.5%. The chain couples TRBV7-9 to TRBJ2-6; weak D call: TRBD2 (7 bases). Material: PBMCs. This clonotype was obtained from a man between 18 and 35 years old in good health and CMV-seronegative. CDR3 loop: CASSLGEGVRSGANVLTF. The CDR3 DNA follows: TGTGCCAGCAGCTTAGGGGAGGGGGTGAGATCTGGGGCCAACGTCCTGACTTTC. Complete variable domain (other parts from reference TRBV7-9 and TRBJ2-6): DTGVSQNPRHKITKRGQNVTFRCDPISEHNRLYWYRQTLGQGPEFLTYFQNEAQLEKSRLLSDRFSAERPKGSFSTLEIQRTEQGDSAMYLCASSLGEGVRSGANVLTFGAGSRLTVL.